This TCR beta chain was profiled in a study of radiotherapy plus CTLA-4 blockade in lung cancer. The protocol was immunoSEQ multiplex PCR, while the TCRdb copy is restricted to in-frame clones and leaves out a portion. Found here are over 70,000 clones, approximately 83% of them singletons; the top ten hold approximately 2%. Germline V gene sequence: CDR1 DFQATT, CDR2 SNEGSKA (reference sequence). V dropped 6 bases and J dropped 7 bases, with 10 bases sitting between them. CDR3 size: 11 residues. Sequencing used peripheral blood, obtained from a patient treated with radiotherapy plus ipilimumab. V is TRBV20-1 and J is TRBJ2-1, with a possible D match to TRBD1 (5 bases). The TCR sequence derives from a human donor with non-small cell lung cancer who had a partial response to radiotherapy plus ipilimumab. CDR3 nucleotide sequence: TGCAGTGCCTACAGGTCAAATGAGCAGTTCTTC. As protein: CSAYRSNEQFF.